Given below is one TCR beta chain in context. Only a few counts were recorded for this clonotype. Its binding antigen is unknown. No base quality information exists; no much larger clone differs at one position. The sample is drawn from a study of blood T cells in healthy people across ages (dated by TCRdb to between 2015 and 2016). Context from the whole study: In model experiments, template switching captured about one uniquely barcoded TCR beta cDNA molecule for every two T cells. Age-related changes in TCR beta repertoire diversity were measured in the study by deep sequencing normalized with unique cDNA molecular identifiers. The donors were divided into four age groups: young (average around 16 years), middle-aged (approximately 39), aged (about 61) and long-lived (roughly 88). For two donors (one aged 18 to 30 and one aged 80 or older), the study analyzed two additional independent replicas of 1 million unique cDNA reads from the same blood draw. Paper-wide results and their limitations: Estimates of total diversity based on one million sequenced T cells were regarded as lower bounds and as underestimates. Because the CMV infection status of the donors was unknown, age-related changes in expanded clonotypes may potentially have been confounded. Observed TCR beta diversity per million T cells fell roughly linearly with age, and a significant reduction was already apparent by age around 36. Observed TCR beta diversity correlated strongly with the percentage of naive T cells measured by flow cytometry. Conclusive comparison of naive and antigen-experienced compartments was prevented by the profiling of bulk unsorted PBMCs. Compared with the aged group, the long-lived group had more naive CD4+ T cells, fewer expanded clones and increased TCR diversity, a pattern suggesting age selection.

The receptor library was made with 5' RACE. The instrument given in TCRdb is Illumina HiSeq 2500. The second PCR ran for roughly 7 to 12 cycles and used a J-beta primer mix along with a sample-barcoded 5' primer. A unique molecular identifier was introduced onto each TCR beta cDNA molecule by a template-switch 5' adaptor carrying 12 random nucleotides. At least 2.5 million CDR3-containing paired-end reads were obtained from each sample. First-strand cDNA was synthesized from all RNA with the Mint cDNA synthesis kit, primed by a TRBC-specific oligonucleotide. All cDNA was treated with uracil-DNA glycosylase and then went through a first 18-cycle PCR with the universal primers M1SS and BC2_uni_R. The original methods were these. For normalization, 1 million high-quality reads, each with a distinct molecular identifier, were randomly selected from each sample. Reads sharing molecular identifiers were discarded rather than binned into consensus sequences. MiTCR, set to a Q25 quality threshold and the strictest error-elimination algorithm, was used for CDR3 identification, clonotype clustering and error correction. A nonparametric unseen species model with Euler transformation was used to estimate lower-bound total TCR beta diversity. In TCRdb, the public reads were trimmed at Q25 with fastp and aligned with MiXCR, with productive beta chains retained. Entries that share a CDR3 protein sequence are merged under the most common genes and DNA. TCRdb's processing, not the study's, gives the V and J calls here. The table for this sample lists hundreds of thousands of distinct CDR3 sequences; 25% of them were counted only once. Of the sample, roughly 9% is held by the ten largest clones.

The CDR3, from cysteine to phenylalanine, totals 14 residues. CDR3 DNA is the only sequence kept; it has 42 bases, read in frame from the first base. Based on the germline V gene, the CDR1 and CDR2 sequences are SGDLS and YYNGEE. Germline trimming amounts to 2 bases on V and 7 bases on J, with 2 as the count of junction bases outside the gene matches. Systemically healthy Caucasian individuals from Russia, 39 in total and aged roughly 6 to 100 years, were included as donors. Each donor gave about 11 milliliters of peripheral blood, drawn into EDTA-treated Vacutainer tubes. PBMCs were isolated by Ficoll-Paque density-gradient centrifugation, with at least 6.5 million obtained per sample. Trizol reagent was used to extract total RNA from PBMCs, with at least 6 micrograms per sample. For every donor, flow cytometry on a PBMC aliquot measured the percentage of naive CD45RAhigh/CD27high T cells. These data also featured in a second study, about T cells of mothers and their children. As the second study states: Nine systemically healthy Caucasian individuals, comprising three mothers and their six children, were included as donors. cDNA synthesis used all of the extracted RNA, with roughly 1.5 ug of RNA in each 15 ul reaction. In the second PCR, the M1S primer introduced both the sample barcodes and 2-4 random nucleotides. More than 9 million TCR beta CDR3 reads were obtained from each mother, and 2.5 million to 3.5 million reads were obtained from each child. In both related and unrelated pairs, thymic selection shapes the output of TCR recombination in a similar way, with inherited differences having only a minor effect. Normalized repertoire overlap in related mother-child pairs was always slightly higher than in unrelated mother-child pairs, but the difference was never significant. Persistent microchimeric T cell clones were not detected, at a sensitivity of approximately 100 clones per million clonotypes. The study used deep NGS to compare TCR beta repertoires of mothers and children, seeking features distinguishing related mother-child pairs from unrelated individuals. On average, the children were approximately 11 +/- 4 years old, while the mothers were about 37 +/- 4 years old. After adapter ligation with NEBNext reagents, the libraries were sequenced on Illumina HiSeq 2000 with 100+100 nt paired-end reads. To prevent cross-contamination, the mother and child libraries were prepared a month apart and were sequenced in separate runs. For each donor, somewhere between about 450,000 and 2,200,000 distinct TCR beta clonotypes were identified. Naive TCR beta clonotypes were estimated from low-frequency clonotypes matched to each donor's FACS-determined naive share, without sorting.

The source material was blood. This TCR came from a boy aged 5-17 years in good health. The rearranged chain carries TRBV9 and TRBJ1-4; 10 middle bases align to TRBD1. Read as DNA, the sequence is TGTGCCAGCAGCGTGACAGGGGGCTTTGAAAAACTGTTTTTT. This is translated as CASSVTGGFEKLFF.